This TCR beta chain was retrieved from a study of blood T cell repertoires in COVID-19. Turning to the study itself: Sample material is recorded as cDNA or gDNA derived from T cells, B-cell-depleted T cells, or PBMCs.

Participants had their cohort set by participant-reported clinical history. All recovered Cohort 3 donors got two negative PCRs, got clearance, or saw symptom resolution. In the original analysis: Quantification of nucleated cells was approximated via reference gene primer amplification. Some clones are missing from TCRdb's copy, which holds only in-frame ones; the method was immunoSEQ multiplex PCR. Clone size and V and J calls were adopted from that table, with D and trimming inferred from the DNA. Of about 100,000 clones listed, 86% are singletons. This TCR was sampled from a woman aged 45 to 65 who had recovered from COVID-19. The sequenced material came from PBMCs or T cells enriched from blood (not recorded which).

CDR3 sequence (DNA): TGTGCCAGCAGCCACCGCTTGGGCGGGAACGAGCAGTACTTC. Residues: CASSHRLGGNEQYF. The V gene is TRBV28, the J gene TRBJ2-7, with D tentatively TRBD2 (6 bases). Germline V CDR1 and CDR2: MDHEN, SYDVKM. The CDR3 runs to 14 residues. Trimming pared 6 bases from V and 5 bases from J, leaving 17 bases between.